This T cell receptor (beta chain) was profiled in a study of blood T cell repertoires in COVID-19. CDR3 length: 16 residues. Trimming took 2 bases from V and 2 from J; bases not matched to a gene: 8. The germline V gene has CDR1 MNHNS and CDR2 SASEGT. TCRdb's copy holds only in-frame clones and misses some; the assay was immunoSEQ multiplex PCR. The sample has some 130,000 clones, about 89% seen once. The sequence derives from a man in his 60s with COVID-19, enrolled during active disease. The sample comprised peripheral blood. The J gene is TRBJ2-7, the V gene TRBV6-1; TRBD2 matches 8 bases. The CDR3 DNA reads as TGTGCCAGCAGTGAAACCCTGGGACTAGGAACCTACGAGCAGTACTTC. Its translation is CASSETLGLGTYEQYF.